Following are 2 T cell receptor beta chains from one sample sequenced in a study of blood T cell repertoires in COVID-19. Produced via immunoSEQ multiplex PCR; TCRdb's table is partial and in-frame only. The sample records some 140,000 clones, approximately 81% being singletons. The sequencing input was peripheral blood. The receptors were gathered from a man aged 55 to 69 with acute or convalescent COVID-19.

This clone was seen only once. The sample carries other DNA sequences with the same CDR3. This chain connects TRBV5-1 to TRBJ2-7, with D hard to call. Trimming stripped 3 bases from V and 0 bases from J, with 4 bases between. The CDR3 contains 12 residues. Looked up from germline, CDR1 is SGHRS and CDR2 is YFSETQ. The CDR3 nucleotides read TGCGCCAGCAGCTCCAGCTCCTACGAGCAGTACTTC. The encoded protein is CASSSSSYEQYF.

J is TRBJ1-1 and V is TRBV7-9, with unresolved D. The CDR3 is 18 residues long. CDR1 and CDR2 (germline): SEHNR, FQNEAQ (reference sequence). V dropped 2 bases and J dropped 1 base, with 20 bases sitting between them. In DNA, the CDR3 is TGTGCCAGCAGCTTATTAGTCGGAGTGAGGCAGCCGAACACTGAAGCTTTCTTT. This encodes CASSLLVGVRQPNTEAFF.